These T cell receptor beta chains were read from a single sample in a study of T cell responses to AZD1222 COVID-19 vaccine. The assay was immunoSEQ multiplex PCR, and TCRdb's table has in-frame clones only and misses some. The sample records about 120,000 clones, 80% to 90% being singletons. The specimen was peripheral blood, collected on day 0 of AZD1222 vaccination. The receptors stem from an adult in good health. CDR3s include the opening cysteine and the closing phenylalanine or tryptophan. D genes are given only for firm matches. Size values are once, few and many counts, or a class for expanded clones, and some rows have none.

clone_size,d_call,j_call,v_call,cdr3_aa,cdr3_nt
-,-,TRBJ1-3,TRBV9,CASSVVEGRSGNTIYF,TGTGCCAGCAGCGTAGTCGAAGGGAGGTCTGGAAACACCATATATTTT
-,-,TRBJ2-2,TRBV9,CASSVRAGNTGELFF,TGTGCCAGCAGCGTTAGAGCGGGGAACACCGGGGAGCTGTTTTTT
-,TRBD2,TRBJ2-1,TRBV28,CASCLAGTRLGNEQFF,TGTGCCAGCTGTTTGGCCGGGACTAGGCTCGGAAATGAGCAGTTCTTC
once,TRBD2,TRBJ2-5,TRBV10-3,CAIQGEGETQYF,TGTGCCATCCAAGGGGAGGGGGAGACCCAGTACTTC
few,TRBD1,TRBJ2-5,TRBV19,CASIPPGQGETQYF,TGTGCCAGTATTCCCCCGGGACAGGGGGAGACCCAGTACTTC
few,-,TRBJ1-6,TRBV5-1,CASSSGLNNSPLHF,TGCGCCAGCAGCTCGGGATTGAATAATTCACCCCTCCACTTT
once,TRBD1,TRBJ2-7,TRBV6-5,CASSAGTGPYEQYF,TGTGCCAGCAGCGCCGGGACAGGGCCCTACGAGCAGTACTTC
once,-,TRBJ2-7,TRBV2,CASTTAREQYF,TGTGCCAGCACGACGGCGCGCGAGCAGTACTTC
-,-,TRBJ1-1,TRBV9,CASSPGDRRETAFF,TGTGCCAGCAGCCCCGGAGATAGGAGGGAAACGGCTTTCTTT
-,-,TRBJ2-3,TRBV4-1,CASSQETGHTQYF,TGCGCCAGCAGCCAAGAGACGGGGCATACGCAGTATTTT
-,-,TRBJ2-2,TRBV7-3,CASIPGGAAGELFF,TGTGCCAGCATCCCTGGGGGGGCCGCCGGGGAGCTGTTTTTT
-,TRBD1,TRBJ1-2,TRBV11-1,CASSLLPGGMNYGYTF,TGTGCCAGCAGCTTACTTCCAGGGGGTATGAACTATGGCTACACCTTC
once,-,TRBJ1-1,TRBV5-4,CASSPPGTEAFF,TGTGCCAGCAGCCCTCCCGGCACTGAAGCTTTCTTT
-,-,TRBJ2-5,TRBV29-1,CSVTWTEETQYF,TGCAGCGTCACCTGGACTGAGGAGACCCAGTACTTC
-,-,TRBJ1-4,TRBV28,CASRGVGVDNEKLFF,TGTGCCAGCAGGGGGGTCGGGGTAGACAATGAAAAACTGTTTTTT
few,-,TRBJ2-3,TRBV19,CASSTQGRSDTQYF,TGTGCCAGTAGTACACAAGGCCGATCAGATACGCAGTATTTT
-,-,TRBJ1-1,TRBV12-3/TRBV12-4,CASSDRLNTEAFF,TGTGCCAGCAGCGACAGGTTGAACACTGAAGCTTTCTTT
-,TRBD2,TRBJ2-3,TRBV5-6,CASSAPPSGRAGDTQYF,TGTGCCAGCAGCGCCCCACCTAGCGGGAGGGCCGGAGATACGCAGTATTTT
-,TRBD1,TRBJ2-5,TRBV19,CASRPTGSQETQYF,TGTGCCAGCAGACCGACAGGGTCTCAAGAGACCCAGTACTTC
once,TRBD2,TRBJ2-3,TRBV5-1,CASSFLAGVRDTQYF,TGCGCCAGCAGCTTCCTAGCGGGAGTCCGTGATACGCAGTATTTT
-,TRBD2,TRBJ2-2,TRBV10-3,CAINAREGRTGELFF,TGTGCCATCAACGCGCGGGAGGGCCGCACCGGGGAGCTGTTTTTT
few,TRBD2,TRBJ2-1,TRBV29-1,CSVGLLAGGTNEQFF,TGCAGCGTTGGGTTACTAGCGGGAGGGACCAATGAGCAGTTCTTC
-,-,TRBJ2-2,TRBV7-2,CASNLVGGGGELFF,TGTGCCAGCAACTTAGTTGGGGGAGGTGGGGAGCTGTTTTTT
few,-,TRBJ2-2,TRBV28,CASKLNTGELFF,TGTGCCAGCAAATTGAACACCGGGGAGCTGTTTTTT
-,-,TRBJ1-3,TRBV6-4,CASKTGTRLNSGNTIYF,TGTGCCAGCAAAACGGGGACCCGACTGAACTCTGGAAACACCATATATTTT
-,-,TRBJ1-1,TRBV12-3/TRBV12-4,CASISDWGEAFF,TGTGCCAGCATTTCAGACTGGGGAGAAGCTTTCTTT
once,-,TRBJ2-3,TRBV9,CASSVEMGLLGDTQYF,TGTGCCAGCAGCGTTGAAATGGGACTCCTTGGAGATACGCAGTATTTT
-,-,TRBJ2-2,TRBV3-1/TRBV3-2,CASSQMGGLFF,TGTGCCAGCAGCCAAATGGGAGGGCTGTTTTTT
-,-,TRBJ1-5,TRBV28,CASKEQDQPQHF,TGTGCCAGCAAGGAGCAAGATCAGCCCCAGCATTTT
-,TRBD2,TRBJ2-2,TRBV7-2,CASSPLGRGNTGELFF,TGTGCCAGCAGCCCGCTAGGGAGGGGGAACACCGGGGAGCTGTTTTTT
-,-,TRBJ2-7,TRBV27,CASSLRLSSYEQYF,TGTGCCAGCAGTTTACGACTAAGCTCCTACGAGCAGTACTTC
-,-,TRBJ1-1,TRBV5-1,CASSRIPDSFERAFF,TGCGCCAGCAGCCGAATCCCGGACTCCTTCGAGCGGGCTTTCTTT
-,TRBD1,TRBJ2-6,TRBV5-6,CASSRQGVLSGANVLTF,TGTGCCAGCAGCCGACAGGGGGTGTTGTCTGGGGCCAACGTCCTGACTTTC
-,TRBD2,TRBJ2-7,TRBV27,CASSWSTSGGALGQYF,TGTGCCAGCAGTTGGTCAACTAGCGGGGGGGCCCTTGGGCAGTACTTC
-,TRBD2,TRBJ2-5,TRBV9,CASSVGLLAARGETQYF,TGTGCCAGCAGCGTAGGGCTACTAGCGGCGAGAGGGGAGACCCAGTACTTC
once,-,TRBJ2-1,TRBV4-3,CASSQDATSYNEQFF,TGCGCCAGCAGCCAAGACGCTACCTCCTACAATGAGCAGTTCTTC
-,TRBD2,TRBJ2-3,TRBV11-1,CASSWTSGSLTDTQYF,TGTGCCAGCAGCTGGACTAGCGGGTCCCTCACAGATACGCAGTATTTT
-,TRBD2,TRBJ2-7,TRBV6-2/TRBV6-3,CASSTIGTSGSYEQYF,TGTGCCAGCAGTACTATCGGGACTAGCGGTTCCTACGAGCAGTACTTC
-,TRBD1,TRBJ2-7,TRBV6-2/TRBV6-3,CASSKPGQGYEQYF,TGTGCCAGCAGCAAACCGGGACAGGGATACGAGCAGTACTTC
-,-,TRBJ2-5,TRBV5-4,CASSFGGSGKVQETQYF,TGTGCCAGCAGCTTTGGGGGGTCAGGGAAGGTCCAAGAGACCCAGTACTTC
-,TRBD2,TRBJ2-3,TRBV5-1,CASSGGLAGVADTQYF,TGCGCCAGCAGCGGGGGACTAGCGGGAGTTGCAGATACGCAGTATTTT